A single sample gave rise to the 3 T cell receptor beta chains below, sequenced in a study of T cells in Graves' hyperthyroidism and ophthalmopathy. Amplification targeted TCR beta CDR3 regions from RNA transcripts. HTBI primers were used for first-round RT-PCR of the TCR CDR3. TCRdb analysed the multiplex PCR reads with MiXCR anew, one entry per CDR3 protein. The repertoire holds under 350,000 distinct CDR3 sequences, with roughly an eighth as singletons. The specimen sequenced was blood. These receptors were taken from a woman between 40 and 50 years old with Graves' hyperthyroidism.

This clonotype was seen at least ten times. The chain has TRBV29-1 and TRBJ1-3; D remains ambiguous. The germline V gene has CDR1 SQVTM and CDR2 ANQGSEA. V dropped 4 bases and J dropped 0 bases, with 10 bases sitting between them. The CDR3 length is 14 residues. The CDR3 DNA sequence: TGCAGCGTTGTCGTTAGGAGCTCTGGAAACACCATATATTTT. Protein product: CSVVVRSSGNTIYF.

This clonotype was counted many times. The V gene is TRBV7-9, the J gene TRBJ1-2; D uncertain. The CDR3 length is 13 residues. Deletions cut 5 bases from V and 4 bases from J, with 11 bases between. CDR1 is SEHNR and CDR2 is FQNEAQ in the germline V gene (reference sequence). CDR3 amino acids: CASSKEATYGYTF. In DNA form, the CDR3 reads TGTGCCAGCAGCAAGGAGGCAACCTATGGCTACACCTTC.

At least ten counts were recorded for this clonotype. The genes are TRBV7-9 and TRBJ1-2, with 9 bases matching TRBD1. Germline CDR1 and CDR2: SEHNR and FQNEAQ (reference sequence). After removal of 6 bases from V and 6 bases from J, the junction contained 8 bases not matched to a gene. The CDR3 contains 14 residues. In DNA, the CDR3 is TGTGCCAGCAGGCATACAGGGGGCGGAAATGGCTACACCTTC. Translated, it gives CASRHTGGGNGYTF.